This T cell receptor (beta chain) emerged from a study of blood T cells in healthy people across ages. General study points: Roughly linear age-related decline in beta diversity appeared, significant by age around 36. A strong correlation was seen between TCR beta diversity and naive T cell percentage.

Of note for this clonotype: Its matching antigen is unknown.

Trimming took 7 bases from V and 6 from J; bases not matched to a gene: 8. This CDR3 has 14 amino acids. Primers used in a second PCR of roughly 6 to 12 cycles were a sample-barcoded 5' primer and a J-beta primer mix. TCRdb processed the 5' RACE reads anew with MiXCR; each CDR3 protein has one entry. Of 500,000 to 700,000 distinct CDR3 sequences listed, under 30% were seen once; the top ten hold about a sixth. This TCR came from a woman of 80 years or more in good health. The sequencing input was blood. The chain combines TRBV12-3 or TRBV12-4 with TRBJ1-2; 10 positions agree with TRBD1. The CDR3 sequence is CASNEDRGCDGYTF. The CDR3, as DNA: TGTGCCAGCAATGAGGACAGGGGGTGCGATGGCTACACCTTC.